A single sample is the source of the 4 T cell receptor beta chains below, sequenced in a study of CD8 T cells in ankylosing spondylitis. Study outcomes and limitations: Blood from ankylosing spondylitis patients appeared to carry a characteristic roughly 8-variant TCR beta motif.

No antigen is known for these receptors. One entry per CDR3 protein results from TCRdb running MiXCR on the 5' RACE reads. Here the sample spans a few hundred thousand distinct CDR3 sequences, roughly 8% being singletons. Sequencing was done on a sample of blood, either unsorted or a sorted T cell fraction (not recorded which). The origin of the receptors is a male donor with ankylosing spondylitis.

This clonotype appeared a few times. This rearrangement joins TRBV27 to TRBJ2-7; D uncertain. The CDR3 contains 16 residues. The V gene's germline CDR1 is MNHEY and CDR2 SMNVEV (reference sequence). V was cut by 4 bases and J by 0 bases, with 16 bases left in between. Here the CDR3 reads CASSSLHRPGSYEQYF. The CDR3 nucleotides read TGTGCCAGCAGTTCCCTCCACCGGCCGGGCTCCTACGAGCAGTACTTC.

This clonotype has at least ten counts. The chain combines TRBV29-1 with TRBJ2-7; 7 nucleotides agree with TRBD1. Germline CDR1 is SQVTM and CDR2 is ANQGSEA. The CDR3 has 13 amino acids. Trimming removed 7 bases from V and 0 bases from J; junction bases left unmatched: 6. Here the CDR3 reads CSASGGDSYEQYF. CDR3 sequence (DNA): TGCAGCGCATCAGGGGGAGACTCCTACGAGCAGTACTTC.

This clonotype was recorded at least ten times. The rearrangement links TRBV2 to TRBJ2-1; possibly TRBD2 for D (5 bases). V lost 1 base and J lost 8, with 12 bases in between. Germline CDR1 and CDR2: SNHLY and FYNNEI. The CDR3 runs to 14 residues. CDR3 coding DNA: TGTGCCAGCAGTGAAGATTCGGGGTGGGATGAGCAGTTCTTC. Protein sequence: CASSEDSGWDEQFF.

The chain uses TRBV11-2 and TRBJ2-7, with 8 bases that match TRBD1. The germline V gene has CDR1 SGHAT and CDR2 FQNNGV. V was pared by 6 bases and J by 3 bases, with 19 bases of the junction left unmatched. The CDR3 has 18 residues. The CDR3 region has the DNA TGTGCCAGCAGGTTACGGCCAGGGGGCGACTCATCCCACTACGAGCAGTACTTC. This codes for CASRLRPGGDSSHYEQYF. The variable domain in full, completed from reference TRBV11-2 and TRBJ2-7, reads EAGVAQSPRYKIIEKRQSVAFWCNPISGHATLYWYQQILGQGPKLLIQFQNNGVVDDSQLPKDRFSAERLKGVDSTLKIQPAKLEDSAVYLCASRLRPGGDSSHYEQYFGPGTRLTVT.